The rows below give T cell receptor beta chains drawn from one sample of a study of long-term antiretroviral therapy in people with HIV. Sequenced by immunoSEQ multiplex PCR; TCRdb stores in-frame clones only, minus some. Seen here are about 24,000 clones, approximately 80% observed once, and the top ten hold 2% to 2.5%. Sequenced here: unsorted PBMCs, sampled 3 years after starting antiretroviral therapy. Receptors originate from a man aged 45-65 years with HIV. The conserved cysteine and the conserved F or W are not part of the CDR3 here.

V	J	CDR3
TRBV28	TRBJ1-1	ASSSPLEGNTEAF
TRBV5-1	TRBJ2-7	ASSFNVGQGHEQY
TRBV6-1	TRBJ2-3	AIGGGSTDTQY
TRBV11-3	TRBJ1-2	ASSPLDRNNYGYT
TRBV28	TRBJ2-3	ASSLPSRGGSDTQY
TRBV5-1	TRBJ2-6	ASRDRILSGANVLT
TRBV7-9	TRBJ1-1	ASSLDGDTEAF
TRBV27	TRBJ2-3	ASSFGQPPDTQY
TRBV11-2	TRBJ1-2	ASSPNGQVPSFGAYGYT
TRBV28	TRBJ1-2	ASSSRWDKRNYGYT
TRBV7-8	TRBJ2-7	ASSLEAGSYEQY
TRBV6-5	TRBJ1-2	ASRKGGADGYT
TRBV20-1	TRBJ2-7	SAGGGYEQY
TRBV19	TRBJ2-6	ASSFTTDPNVLT
TRBV11-2	TRBJ2-1	ASSSSVGAYNEQF
TRBV14	TRBJ1-2	ASSLRDTPYYGYT
TRBV4-3	TRBJ1-2	ASSQDRGSLHGYT
TRBV6-5	TRBJ1-5	ASSYSVGQPQH
TRBV5-6	TRBJ1-6	ASSLYSLYNSPLH
TRBV30	TRBJ1-5	AWTWGYNQPQH
TRBV4-3	TRBJ1-5	ASSQDRVRGGYSNQPQH